This entry lists 6 T cell receptor beta chains sequenced from one sample in a study of blood T cell repertoires in COVID-19. Produced via immunoSEQ multiplex PCR; TCRdb's table is partial and in-frame only. Among 150,000 to 200,000 clones listed, 88% were seen once. Sample: PBMCs or T cells enriched from blood (not recorded which). Receptor source: a woman aged 18-29 years who had recovered from COVID-19.

Comment on this clone: One junction end disagrees with the germline gene, perhaps due to a read error. This chain links TRBV25-1 with TRBJ2-1, with TRBD2 identical over 10 bases. CDR1 is MGHDK and CDR2 is SYGVNS in the germline V gene. The CDR3 runs to 15 residues. The CDR3 region has the DNA TGTGCCAGCAGTGAATTCGTGAGCGGGGGGGCGGCGCTGGTCTTC. It translates to CASSEFVSGGAALVF.

This sequence joins TRBV6-4 and TRBJ1-1; 9 bases are shared with TRBD1. CDR1 and CDR2 from the germline V gene are MRHNA and SNTAGT. The CDR3 has 15 amino acids. V lost 6 bases to trimming and J lost 5 bases; unmatched junction nucleotides: 10. The CDR3 protein is CASRTTGQGGTEAFF. The CDR3 DNA follows: TGTGCCAGCAGAACGACGGGACAGGGTGGAACTGAAGCTTTCTTT.

The rearrangement links TRBV5-5 to TRBJ2-1, with D perhaps TRBD2 (5 bases). Deletions cut 1 base from V and 5 bases from J, with 13 bases between. The CDR3 has 15 amino acids. Germline V lookup: CDR1 SGHKS, CDR2 YYEKEE (reference sequence). CDR3 loop: CASSLSGRPHNEQFF. CDR3 bases: TGTGCCAGCAGCTTGAGCGGCCGGCCCCACAATGAGCAGTTCTTC.

The chain recombines TRBV28 with TRBJ1-5; 11 nucleotides line up with TRBD1. CDR3 length: 16 residues. Trimming took 5 bases from V and 4 from J; bases not matched to a gene: 7. Germline assignment: CDR1 MDHEN and CDR2 SYDVKM. The CDR3 nucleotides are TGTGCCAGCAGTCGAACCGGGACAGGGGGTAATCAGCCCCAGCATTTT. Encoded protein: CASSRTGTGGNQPQHF. The full variable domain, with the rest looked up from reference TRBV28 and TRBJ1-5, is DVKVTQSSRYLVKRTGEKVFLECVQDMDHENMFWYRQDPGLGLRLIYFSYDVKMKEKGDIPEGYSVSREKKERFSLILESASTNQTSMYLCASSRTGTGGNQPQHFGDGTRLSIL.

This chain uses TRBV27 with TRBJ2-1, with 10 bases matching TRBD2. CDR3 length: 14 amino acids. The V gene end was trimmed by 4 bases and the J gene end by 6 bases; junction bases not matched to a gene: 3. CDR1 and CDR2 (germline): MNHEY, SMNVEV (reference sequence). The DNA for the CDR3 is TGTGCCAGCAGTTGGCGGACTAGCGGCAATGAGCAGTTCTTC. Translating it yields CASSWRTSGNEQFF.

The chain links TRBV28 to TRBJ1-6; TRBD1 matches at 8 bases. CDR3 size: 15 residues. The V segment lost 4 bases and the J segment 9 bases; nucleotides outside the gene matches: 8. Germline CDR1 and CDR2: MDHEN and SYDVKM. The CDR3: CASSSGTGISSPLHF. The DNA of the CDR3 is TGTGCCAGCAGTTCCGGGACAGGTATTTCTTCACCCCTCCACTTT.